Listed below are T cell receptor beta chains from one sample, sequenced in a study of breast tumors, draining lymph nodes, adjacent tissues. TCRdb re-derived calls from the multiplex PCR reads in MiXCR, one entry per CDR3 protein. The table records approximately 180,000 distinct CDR3 sequences, about 34% of them present only once. The sequenced material came from axillary lymph node tissue. The source of these receptors is a female donor with breast cancer. Some clones in this sample may be carry-over from other donors' samples. Each CDR3 is given with its conserved first and last residue. Each record gives: D gene, clone size, V gene, J gene, CDR3 DNA, CDR3 protein. A D gene is named only where the DNA matches it firmly. Clone size is not always given. Where it is, it says once, few, many or a class for expanded clones.

D gene: .
clone size: many
V gene: TRBV28
J gene: TRBJ2-3
CDR3 DNA: TGTGCCAGCAGTGCGAGGGGGTCTAAGCGAGATACGCAGTATTTT
CDR3 protein: CASSARGSKRDTQYF

D gene: .
clone size: many
V gene: TRBV11-2
J gene: TRBJ1-4
CDR3 DNA: TGTGCCAGCAGCTCCCTGGATGGACGGAAGAATGAAAAACTGTTTTTT
CDR3 protein: CASSSLDGRKNEKLFF

D gene: TRBD1
clone size: .
V gene: TRBV6-6
J gene: TRBJ2-5
CDR3 DNA: TGCGCCAGCAGTTCCAGACAGGGGGGACAAGAGACCCAGTACTTC
CDR3 protein: CASSSRQGGQETQYF

D gene: .
clone size: many
V gene: TRBV10-2
J gene: TRBJ1-1
CDR3 DNA: TGCGCCAGCAGTGAGGGGCACACTGAAGCTTTCTTT
CDR3 protein: CASSEGHTEAFF

D gene: .
clone size: .
V gene: TRBV7-9
J gene: TRBJ2-3
CDR3 DNA: TGTGCCAGCAGCTTAGAGGCCAGCAGGGGTACAGATACGCAGTATTTT
CDR3 protein: CASSLEASRGTDTQYF

D gene: TRBD1
clone size: .
V gene: TRBV29-1
J gene: TRBJ2-5
CDR3 DNA: TGCAGCTTGTGGGGGACAGGGGAAAAGACCCAGTACTTC
CDR3 protein: CSLWGTGEKTQYF

D gene: .
clone size: many
V gene: TRBV20-1
J gene: TRBJ2-7
CDR3 DNA: TGCAGTGCTAGAGATTTGAACGAGCAGTACTTC
CDR3 protein: CSARDLNEQYF

D gene: TRBD1
clone size: many
V gene: TRBV12-3/TRBV12-4
J gene: TRBJ1-4
CDR3 DNA: TGTGCCAGCAGCTCCACAGGGGCGCATGAAAAACTGTTTTTT
CDR3 protein: CASSSTGAHEKLFF

D gene: TRBD1
clone size: .
V gene: TRBV20-1
J gene: TRBJ1-5
CDR3 DNA: TGCAGTGCTAGAGATCAGCGGACCGGGACAGGGGGTAGCAATCAGCCCCAGCATTTT
CDR3 protein: CSARDQRTGTGGSNQPQHF

D gene: TRBD1
clone size: many
V gene: TRBV7-3
J gene: TRBJ1-1
CDR3 DNA: TGTGCCAGCAGCTTAATGGGACAGGGAGACACTGAAGCTTTCTTT
CDR3 protein: CASSLMGQGDTEAFF

D gene: TRBD2
clone size: .
V gene: TRBV10-3
J gene: TRBJ2-4
CDR3 DNA: TGTGCCATCAGTGAGTCGATGGGACTAGCCTTTCTAATAGCCAAAAACATTCAGTACTTC
CDR3 protein: CAISESMGLAFLIAKNIQYF

D gene: .
clone size: many
V gene: TRBV2
J gene: TRBJ1-6
CDR3 DNA: TGTGCCAGCAGTGAGTCACGGGTGGGCTCCTATAATTCACCCCTCCACTTT
CDR3 protein: CASSESRVGSYNSPLHF

D gene: .
clone size: .
V gene: TRBV6-7
J gene: TRBJ2-1
CDR3 DNA: TGTGCCATGACCCCTTCCGGTTCTAGGGGCCGTCTGGAGCAGTTCTTC
CDR3 protein: CAMTPSGSRGRLEQFF

D gene: .
clone size: .
V gene: TRBV28
J gene: TRBJ1-5
CDR3 DNA: TGTGCCAGCAGTTTGCAAGGGGGAAGCAATCAGCCCCAGCATTTT
CDR3 protein: CASSLQGGSNQPQHF

D gene: .
clone size: many
V gene: TRBV5-1
J gene: TRBJ2-5
CDR3 DNA: TGCGCCAGCAGCTTGGGAGGTATGCAAGACACCCAGTACTTC
CDR3 protein: CASSLGGMQDTQYF

D gene: .
clone size: .
V gene: TRBV6-2/TRBV6-3
J gene: TRBJ2-1
CDR3 DNA: TGTGCCAGCAGTTACTCTGGGTCTAGAGGTTACAATGAGCAGTTCTTC
CDR3 protein: CASSYSGSRGYNEQFF

D gene: .
clone size: many
V gene: TRBV6-1
J gene: TRBJ2-2
CDR3 DNA: TGTGCCAGCAGTGAAGGAGGACCAACGAATATGGCCGGGGAGCTGTTTTTT
CDR3 protein: CASSEGGPTNMAGELFF

D gene: .
clone size: many
V gene: TRBV7-2
J gene: TRBJ2-5
CDR3 DNA: TGTGCCAGCAGCTTGCAGGGCTTGGAGACCCAGTACTTC
CDR3 protein: CASSLQGLETQYF

D gene: .
clone size: many
V gene: TRBV6-5
J gene: TRBJ2-2
CDR3 DNA: TGTGCCAGCAGTAACCCAGGGGGGGCCGGCACCGGGGAGCTGTTTTTT
CDR3 protein: CASSNPGGAGTGELFF

D gene: .
clone size: many
V gene: TRBV20-1
J gene: TRBJ1-2
CDR3 DNA: TGCAGTGCTAGAGTGGACCGCTCCTTCTATGGCTACACCTTC
CDR3 protein: CSARVDRSFYGYTF

D gene: TRBD1
clone size: many
V gene: TRBV18
J gene: TRBJ2-7
CDR3 DNA: TGTGCCAGCTCACCCGACAGGGGACACCAGTACGAGCAGTACTTC
CDR3 protein: CASSPDRGHQYEQYF

D gene: .
clone size: .
V gene: TRBV20-1
J gene: TRBJ2-1
CDR3 DNA: TGCAGTTCACCGGGACTGGGGCCCAATGAGCAGTTCTTC
CDR3 protein: CSSPGLGPNEQFF

D gene: .
clone size: .
V gene: TRBV20-1
J gene: TRBJ2-7
CDR3 DNA: TGCAGTGCTAGTAGCGGAAGGGCGCGCGCGCAGTACTTC
CDR3 protein: CSASSGRARAQYF

D gene: .
clone size: many
V gene: TRBV19
J gene: TRBJ2-7
CDR3 DNA: TGTGCCAGTACCGGGACCTTGAGGGGCGAGCAGTACTTC
CDR3 protein: CASTGTLRGEQYF

D gene: .
clone size: few
V gene: TRBV29-1
J gene: TRBJ1-1
CDR3 DNA: TGCAGCGTTGCCGGGGTGGCTGAAGCTTTCTTT
CDR3 protein: CSVAGVAEAFF

D gene: TRBD2
clone size: many
V gene: TRBV14
J gene: TRBJ2-1
CDR3 DNA: TGTGCCAGCAGCTACAGAGGAAGACTAGCGGGAGGACCCTACAATGAGCAGTTCTTC
CDR3 protein: CASSYRGRLAGGPYNEQFF

D gene: .
clone size: .
V gene: TRBV4-2
J gene: TRBJ2-1
CDR3 DNA: TGTGCCAGCACTTCGGGGAGTGGGGCGCAGTTCTTC
CDR3 protein: CASTSGSGAQFF

D gene: .
clone size: many
V gene: TRBV9
J gene: TRBJ1-6
CDR3 DNA: TGTGCCAGCAGCTCTTCGGGGGACAATTCACCCCTCCACTTT
CDR3 protein: CASSSSGDNSPLHF

D gene: .
clone size: .
V gene: TRBV24-1
J gene: TRBJ2-1
CDR3 DNA: TGTGCCACCAGTGATCCATTTTATAGCGGATACAATGAGCAGTTCTTC
CDR3 protein: CATSDPFYSGYNEQFF

D gene: .
clone size: .
V gene: TRBV24-1
J gene: TRBJ2-7
CDR3 DNA: TGTGCCACCAGTGGAGTGGACGAGCAGTACTTC
CDR3 protein: CATSGVDEQYF

D gene: .
clone size: many
V gene: TRBV4-1
J gene: TRBJ2-1
CDR3 DNA: TGCGCCAGCAGGCACATCGGCGGGGCCCTCTCCTACAATGAGCAGTTCTTC
CDR3 protein: CASRHIGGALSYNEQFF

D gene: TRBD2
clone size: many
V gene: TRBV12-5
J gene: TRBJ2-1
CDR3 DNA: TGTGCTAGTGGTTTGGGACTAGCACCCAATGAGCAGTTCTTC
CDR3 protein: CASGLGLAPNEQFF

D gene: TRBD1
clone size: .
V gene: TRBV11-2
J gene: TRBJ2-1
CDR3 DNA: TGTGCCAGCAGCTTAGGGACAGGGACCTACGAGCAGTTCTTC
CDR3 protein: CASSLGTGTYEQFF

D gene: TRBD1
clone size: many
V gene: TRBV18
J gene: TRBJ2-6
CDR3 DNA: TGTGCCAGCTCACCGCCACGGACAGGTGGGGCCAACGTCCTGACTTTC
CDR3 protein: CASSPPRTGGANVLTF

D gene: .
clone size: .
V gene: TRBV5-5
J gene: TRBJ1-6
CDR3 DNA: TGTGCCAGCAGCAGGGACGGGGTTTTAGACCCCCTCCACTTT
CDR3 protein: CASSRDGVLDPLHF

D gene: TRBD2
clone size: many
V gene: TRBV6-2/TRBV6-3
J gene: TRBJ2-7
CDR3 DNA: TGTGCCAGCAGTTACGGGGCTAGCGGCTACGAGCAGTACTTC
CDR3 protein: CASSYGASGYEQYF

D gene: TRBD1
clone size: many
V gene: TRBV2
J gene: TRBJ1-5
CDR3 DNA: TGTGCCAGCAGAGAACAGGGGGCTAGCAATCAGCCCCAGCATTTT
CDR3 protein: CASREQGASNQPQHF

D gene: .
clone size: many
V gene: TRBV6-5
J gene: TRBJ1-4
CDR3 DNA: TGTGCCAGCAGTTTGCGGGGGGAAAAACTGTTTTTT
CDR3 protein: CASSLRGEKLFF

D gene: .
clone size: many
V gene: TRBV3-2
J gene: TRBJ2-3
CDR3 DNA: TGTGCCAGCCCCCCCAGGTGGACAGATACGCAGTATTTT
CDR3 protein: CASPPRWTDTQYF

D gene: TRBD1
clone size: many
V gene: TRBV28
J gene: TRBJ1-3
CDR3 DNA: TGTGCCAGCAGTACCGGGACAGGGGACATTTTCTCTGGAAACACCATATATTTT
CDR3 protein: CASSTGTGDIFSGNTIYF

D gene: TRBD1
clone size: many
V gene: TRBV4-1
J gene: TRBJ1-6
CDR3 DNA: TGCGCCAGCGGGAGGGACAGGGCTAATTCACCCCTCCACTTT
CDR3 protein: CASGRDRANSPLHF

D gene: .
clone size: many
V gene: TRBV30
J gene: TRBJ1-6
CDR3 DNA: TGTGCCTGGAGTTTGGAGGGTCCTTCACCCCTCCACTTT
CDR3 protein: CAWSLEGPSPLHF

D gene: TRBD1
clone size: many
V gene: TRBV6-1
J gene: TRBJ2-6
CDR3 DNA: TGTGCCAGCAGTGTCGATTTGGGGACAGGGACTGAGGGGGCCAACGTCCTGACTTTC
CDR3 protein: CASSVDLGTGTEGANVLTF

D gene: .
clone size: many
V gene: TRBV19
J gene: TRBJ2-1
CDR3 DNA: TGTGCCAGTAGAGAGGGGAGCTCCTACAATGAGCAGTTCTTC
CDR3 protein: CASREGSSYNEQFF

D gene: .
clone size: many
V gene: TRBV29-1
J gene: TRBJ2-3
CDR3 DNA: TGCAGCGTTGGGAGTAGCGGCTACACAGATACGCAGTATTTT
CDR3 protein: CSVGSSGYTDTQYF

D gene: .
clone size: few
V gene: TRBV28
J gene: TRBJ1-5
CDR3 DNA: TGTGCCAGCAGTTTACCCGGCAGTAATCAGCCCCAGCATTTT
CDR3 protein: CASSLPGSNQPQHF

D gene: TRBD2
clone size: many
V gene: TRBV20-1
J gene: TRBJ2-3
CDR3 DNA: TGCAGTGCTAGAGGGAAGCGGGGACTAATCACAGATACGCAGTATTTT
CDR3 protein: CSARGKRGLITDTQYF

D gene: TRBD2
clone size: many
V gene: TRBV7-8
J gene: TRBJ2-5
CDR3 DNA: TGTGCCAGCAGCCCAGGACTAGCGCTAGAGACCCAGTACTTC
CDR3 protein: CASSPGLALETQYF

D gene: .
clone size: many
V gene: TRBV20-1
J gene: TRBJ2-7
CDR3 DNA: TGCAGTGCTAGACGGGGGGCGAGGGCCGGGGGTATCTACGAGCAGTACTTC
CDR3 protein: CSARRGARAGGIYEQYF

D gene: .
clone size: many
V gene: TRBV28
J gene: TRBJ2-3
CDR3 DNA: TGTGCCAGCAGTACTCCGCTAACACTAACCTCTTTCACAGATACGCAGTATTTT
CDR3 protein: CASSTPLTLTSFTDTQYF

D gene: .
clone size: many
V gene: TRBV6-5
J gene: TRBJ2-5
CDR3 DNA: TGTGCCAGCAGATACAGGCATTTCCAGTACTTC
CDR3 protein: CASRYRHFQYF

D gene: TRBD1
clone size: many
V gene: TRBV10-1
J gene: TRBJ1-5
CDR3 DNA: TGCGCCAGCAGTGATAGGACAGGGGGCACGTTCTTGAGCAATCAGCCCCAGCATTTT
CDR3 protein: CASSDRTGGTFLSNQPQHF

D gene: TRBD1
clone size: .
V gene: TRBV20-1
J gene: TRBJ2-3
CDR3 DNA: TGCGGTGCCGTGTCTTATGACAGGGGGGTGACAGATACGCAGTATTTT
CDR3 protein: CGAVSYDRGVTDTQYF

D gene: .
clone size: .
V gene: TRBV20-1
J gene: TRBJ2-5
CDR3 DNA: TGCAGTGCCGGGGACGCTGGCAATCAGCCCCAGTACTTC
CDR3 protein: CSAGDAGNQPQYF

D gene: TRBD2
clone size: .
V gene: TRBV27
J gene: TRBJ2-5
CDR3 DNA: TGTGCCAGCGGGAAGCGAGGGACTAACCAAGAGACCCAGTACTTC
CDR3 protein: CASGKRGTNQETQYF

D gene: TRBD1
clone size: many
V gene: TRBV20-1
J gene: TRBJ2-3
CDR3 DNA: TGCAGTGCCGTCAGGACAGGGGTTAACACAGATACGCAGTATTTT
CDR3 protein: CSAVRTGVNTDTQYF

D gene: TRBD2
clone size: many
V gene: TRBV20-1
J gene: TRBJ2-3
CDR3 DNA: TGCAGTGCTAGAGGGACTAGCGAAGTAGATACGCAGTATTTT
CDR3 protein: CSARGTSEVDTQYF